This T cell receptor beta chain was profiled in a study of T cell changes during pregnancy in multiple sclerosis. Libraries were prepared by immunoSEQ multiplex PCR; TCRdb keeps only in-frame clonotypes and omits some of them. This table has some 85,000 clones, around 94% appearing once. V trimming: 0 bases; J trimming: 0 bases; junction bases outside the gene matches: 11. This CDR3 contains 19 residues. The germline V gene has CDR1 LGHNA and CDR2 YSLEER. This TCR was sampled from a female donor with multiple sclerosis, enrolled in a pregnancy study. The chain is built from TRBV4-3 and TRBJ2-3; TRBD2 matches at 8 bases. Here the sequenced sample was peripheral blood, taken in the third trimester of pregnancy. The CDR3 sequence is CASSQDFAAGVASTDTQYF. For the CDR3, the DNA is TGCGCCAGCAGCCAAGATTTCGCAGCGGGAGTAGCTAGCACAGATACGCAGTATTTT.